The clone carrying this TCR beta chain was seen a handful of times. The record originates from a study of blood T cells in healthy people across ages. Then a second PCR, running about 6 to 12 cycles, was carried out with a sample-barcoded 5' primer and a J-beta primer mix. TCRdb processed the 5' RACE reads anew with MiXCR; each CDR3 protein has one entry. The sample has some 690,000 distinct CDR3 sequences; about 20% are singletons. Germline V gives CDR1 LNHNV, CDR2 YYDKDF (reference sequence). The CDR3 loop spans 15 amino acids. The V segment lost 1 base and the J segment 6 bases; nucleotides outside the gene matches: 8.

The receptor comes from a man in his 70s in good health. The sample was blood. The chain couples TRBV15 to TRBJ2-7, with TRBD1 identical over 8 bases. CDR3 bases: TGTGCCACCAGCAGAGGAGACAGGGGTGACCTCGAGCAGTACTTC. Its translation is CATSRGDRGDLEQYF.